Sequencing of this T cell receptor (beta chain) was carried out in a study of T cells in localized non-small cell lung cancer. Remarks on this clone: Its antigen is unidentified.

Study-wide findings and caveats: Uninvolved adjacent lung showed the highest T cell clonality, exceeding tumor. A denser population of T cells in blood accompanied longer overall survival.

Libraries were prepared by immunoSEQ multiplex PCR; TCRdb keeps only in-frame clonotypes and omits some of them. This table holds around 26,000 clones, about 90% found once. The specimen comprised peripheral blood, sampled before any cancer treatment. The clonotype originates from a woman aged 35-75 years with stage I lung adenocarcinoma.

The DNA for the CDR3 is TGTGCCAGCAGTGGCCCCGGGAGGGGAGCTGGAAACACCATATATTTT. Its protein is CASSGPGRGAGNTIYF. The chain carries TRBV6-1 and TRBJ1-3; a possible D gene is TRBD1 (5 bases). The CDR3 length is 16 residues. The V gene's germline CDR1 is MNHNS and CDR2 SASEGT. Trimming left V 4 bases short and J 2 bases short, with 15 bases between.